The clone carrying this TCR beta chain was counted between two and nine times. No antigen is known for it. This entry belongs to a study of blood T cells in healthy people across ages. CDR1 is SQVTM, CDR2 ANQGSEA, per germline. V was pared by 4 bases and J by 0 bases, with 13 bases between. The CDR3 sequence is 14 residues long. Study results and caveats: One million T cells yielded diversity estimates that were considered underestimates. Roughly linear age-related decline in beta diversity appeared, significant by age 40.

The use of a sample-barcoded 5' primer and a J-beta primer mix characterized a second PCR of roughly 6 to 11 cycles. Each CDR3 protein gets one entry after TCRdb re-called the 5' RACE reads with MiXCR. The table includes approximately 1,700,000 distinct CDR3 sequences, 30% to 40% detected once. Sequencing was performed on blood. The sequence was obtained from a human donor in good health. V is TRBV29-1 and J is TRBJ2-7, with D possibly matching TRBD1 (5 bases). The CDR3 sequence: CSVVKGARSYEQYF. The CDR3 nucleotides read TGCAGCGTTGTGAAAGGGGCCCGCTCCTACGAGCAGTACTTC.